This is a list of T cell receptor beta chains from one sample in a study of blood T cell repertoires in COVID-19. TCRdb's table, derived via immunoSEQ multiplex PCR, lists solely in-frame clones and lacks some. The table records 250,000 or so clones, roughly 88% of them present only once. Specimen: PBMCs or T cells enriched from blood (not recorded which). Every receptor here comes from a woman in her thirties or forties with acute COVID-19. Both conserved end residues are part of each CDR3. Each record gives: V gene, clone size, J gene, D gene, CDR3 DNA, CDR3 protein. A D gene is named only where the DNA matches it firmly. Expanded clones are given a class, and other clones once, few, many or no size at all.

>TRBV27|NA|TRBJ2-1|TRBD2
TGTGCCAGCAGTTTAAGAGGGACTAGCGGGAGGCTGAAGGACAATGAGCAGTTCTTC
CASSLRGTSGRLKDNEQFF
>TRBV27|NA|TRBJ2-6|NA
TGTGCCAGCAGGCGTACTGGGGCCAACGTCCTGACTTTC
CASRRTGANVLTF
>TRBV7-9|NA|TRBJ2-6|TRBD1
TGTGCCAGCAGCCTTTTCGTTGGGACAGGGATGGAGGCCAACGTCCTGACTTTC
CASSLFVGTGMEANVLTF
>TRBV19|NA|TRBJ1-2|NA
TGTGCCAGTAGTATAGATGGGGGCGCTGGCTATGGCTACACCTTC
CASSIDGGAGYGYTF
>TRBV4-3|NA|TRBJ2-1|NA
TGCGCCAGCAGCCAAGGTAACAGGCCCATGAACATGGACAATGAGCAGTTCTTC
CASSQGNRPMNMDNEQFF
>TRBV21-1|once|TRBJ1-1|NA
TGTGCCAGCAGCAAAGAGGAGGAGCATGGCGCAGGGAGGGCTGAAGCTTTCTTT
CASSKEEEHGAGRAEAFF
>TRBV7-2|NA|TRBJ1-2|TRBD1
TGTGCCAGCAGCAAAAAACAGGGGAGAGGTGGCTACACCTTC
CASSKKQGRGGYTF
>TRBV5-6|NA|TRBJ1-2|NA
TGTGCCAGCAGCTTGTTGGGCAGGGGTATTGATGGCTACACCTTC
CASSLLGRGIDGYTF
>TRBV23-1|NA|TRBJ2-7|NA
TGCGCCAGCAAAACAGGCTACTCCTACGAGCAGTACTTC
CASKTGYSYEQYF
>TRBV18|NA|TRBJ1-2|NA
TGTGCCAGCTCACCACGGCAGGAAAATGGCTACACCTTC
CASSPRQENGYTF
>TRBV19|once|TRBJ1-6|TRBD1
TGTGCCAGTAGTAATGGACAGGGGGCAGGTTCACCCCTCCACTTT
CASSNGQGAGSPLHF
>TRBV5-1|once|TRBJ1-2|TRBD1
TGCGCCAGCAGACTAAAGTCCGGGACAGGAGACAACTATGGCTACACCTTC
CASRLKSGTGDNYGYTF
>TRBV5-1|NA|TRBJ1-5|TRBD1
TGCGCCAGCAGCTTGGGGACAGGGGGCCATCAGCCCCAGCATTTT
CASSLGTGGHQPQHF
>TRBV7-9|few|TRBJ1-6|TRBD1
TGTGCCAGCAGCTCGGAGCCAGGGGGAAGCTCCTATAATTCACCCCTCCACTTT
CASSSEPGGSSYNSPLHF
>TRBV7-2|NA|TRBJ2-5|TRBD2
TGTGCCAGCAGCTTAGATGGGACTAGCGGTGCTCAAGAGACCCAGTACTTC
CASSLDGTSGAQETQYF
>TRBV9|NA|TRBJ1-4|NA
TGTGCCAGCAGTCGACAGGCCTCAACTAATGAAAAACTGTTTTTT
CASSRQASTNEKLFF
>TRBV4-2|few|TRBJ2-1|TRBD2
TGTGCCAGCAGCCAAGATGAGACTAGCGGGGGAGACAATGAGCAGTTCTTC
CASSQDETSGGDNEQFF
>TRBV19|NA|TRBJ1-4|TRBD1
TGTGCCAGTAGTACAGGACAGGGTTCTAATGAAAAACTGTTTTTT
CASSTGQGSNEKLFF
>TRBV30|NA|TRBJ1-4|NA
TGTGCCTGGAGTGCAAAAAAAACTAATGAAAAACTGTTTTTT
CAWSAKKTNEKLFF
>TRBV3-1/TRBV3-2|NA|TRBJ2-3|TRBD2
TGTGCCAGCAGCCAGGACCCTAGCGGGGGGGCGTATACGCAGTATTTT
CASSQDPSGGAYTQYF
>TRBV11-3|NA|TRBJ2-1|NA
TGTGCCAGCGGCGGACTAACCTACAATGAGCAGTTCTTC
CASGGLTYNEQFF
>TRBV4-3|NA|TRBJ2-1|TRBD2
TGCGCCAGCAGCCAAGATAGCGGGAACACCTACAATGAGCAGTTCTTC
CASSQDSGNTYNEQFF
>TRBV11-2|once|TRBJ1-6|NA
TGTGCCAGCAGCTTAGACGCGGGCAGCGTTAATTCACCCCTCCACTTT
CASSLDAGSVNSPLHF
>TRBV6-5|NA|TRBJ2-3|NA
TGTGCCAGCAGTTCGCCGGGACTTGTAGATACGCAGTATTTT
CASSSPGLVDTQYF
>TRBV12-5|few|TRBJ2-3|TRBD2
TGTGCTAGTGGTTTGAGCGGGAGGTCAGATACGCAGTATTTT
CASGLSGRSDTQYF
>TRBV4-1|NA|TRBJ1-5|NA
TGCGCCAGCAGCCAAGACGACAGATTTAATAGCAATCAGCCCCAGCATTTT
CASSQDDRFNSNQPQHF
>TRBV4-2|NA|TRBJ1-2|NA
TGTGCCAGCAGCCAAGACGGGGCAGGGGCTAACTATGGCTACACCTTC
CASSQDGAGANYGYTF
>TRBV7-9|once|TRBJ1-2|NA
TGTGCCAGCAGCCCTACGGGGGTAGGCTATGGCTACACCTTC
CASSPTGVGYGYTF
>TRBV9|NA|TRBJ2-5|TRBD2
TGTGCCAGCAGCGTAGTTGGCGGGAGCGGAGAGACCCAGTACTTC
CASSVVGGSGETQYF
>TRBV7-9|NA|TRBJ2-1|NA
TGTGCCAGCAGCTTATACGCTAGCGAGTACAATGAGCAGTTCTTC
CASSLYASEYNEQFF
>TRBV18|NA|TRBJ2-3|NA
TGTGCCAGCTCACGCTCCGGGACAGATACGCAGTATTTT
CASSRSGTDTQYF
>TRBV18|few|TRBJ2-7|TRBD1
TGTGCCAGCTCACCATCCCAGGGGGCGCTTCTCGAGCAGTACTTC
CASSPSQGALLEQYF
>TRBV24-1|NA|TRBJ1-5|TRBD1
TGTGCCACCAGTGATTCCAGACAGGGCTGGCAGCCCCAGCATTTT
CATSDSRQGWQPQHF
>TRBV5-4|NA|TRBJ1-1|TRBD1
TGTGCCAGCAGCGCGGTACAGGGGTCATACACTGAAGCTTTCTTT
CASSAVQGSYTEAFF
>TRBV5-1|NA|TRBJ1-1|TRBD1
TGCGCCAGCAGCGGACAGGGATTGGACACTGAAGCTTTCTTT
CASSGQGLDTEAFF
>TRBV9|NA|TRBJ2-1|TRBD2
TGTGCCAGCAGCGTAAGATCCCTAGCGGGGGGTGGAAATGAGCAGTTCTTC
CASSVRSLAGGGNEQFF
>TRBV7-8|NA|TRBJ1-3|TRBD1
TGTGCCAGCAGCCAACAATCTGACAGGGGCCCTGGAAACACCATATATTTT
CASSQQSDRGPGNTIYF
>TRBV7-2|NA|TRBJ1-5|NA
TGTGCCACCCAGCAAGGGGGGGGCTTCGCTCAGCCCCAGCATTTT
CATQQGGGFAQPQHF
>TRBV3-1/TRBV3-2|NA|TRBJ2-1|NA
TGTGCCAGCAGCCAAGAACAAACTGAGCAGTTCTTC
CASSQEQTEQFF
>TRBV7-9|NA|TRBJ2-7|TRBD2
TGTGCCAGCAGCACATCCGGGGGGGACTACGAGCAGTACTTC
CASSTSGGDYEQYF
>TRBV19|NA|TRBJ1-1|TRBD1
TGTGCCAGTAGTGCTCTGACAGGGACCACTGAAGCTTTCTTT
CASSALTGTTEAFF
>TRBV30|NA|TRBJ2-5|NA
TGTGCCTGGAGTGTACCGGGACCGAGGGGAGGGACCCAGTACTTC
CAWSVPGPRGGTQYF
>TRBV28|NA|TRBJ1-2|TRBD1
TGTGCCAGCAGTCGTGGACAGGGCAGGTCTGGCTACACCTTC
CASSRGQGRSGYTF
>TRBV2|NA|TRBJ1-1|TRBD1
TGTGCCAGCAGTGCCGGGACAGGGGGGGGAACTGAAGCTTTCTTT
CASSAGTGGGTEAFF
>TRBV7-9|NA|TRBJ2-3|TRBD1
TGTGCCAGCAGCTTACAGGGGGCTGAAGATACGCAGTATTTT
CASSLQGAEDTQYF
>TRBV7-2|NA|TRBJ1-2|TRBD1
TGTGCCAGCAGCTTAAGTCGGTCCAGGGGGCTGGGCTACACCTTC
CASSLSRSRGLGYTF
>TRBV5-4|NA|TRBJ2-1|TRBD2
TGTGCCAGCAGCTTGCTAGCGGGGGGGCCGGGGGAGCAGTTCTTC
CASSLLAGGPGEQFF
>TRBV24-1|NA|TRBJ2-2|TRBD1
TGTGCCACCAGTGATACCCAGGGACAGGGTGGGGCCGGGGAGCTGTTTTTT
CATSDTQGQGGAGELFF
>TRBV6-2/TRBV6-3|NA|TRBJ1-2|NA
TGTGCCAGCAGTTACTCGGGTCCGTTTCAGACTGCCTATGGCTACACCTTC
CASSYSGPFQTAYGYTF
>TRBV4-3|NA|TRBJ2-3|TRBD2
TGCGCCAGCAGCCAAGTAGCGGGGGTATCTAGCACAGATACGCAGTATTTT
CASSQVAGVSSTDTQYF
>TRBV3-1/TRBV3-2|NA|TRBJ2-7|TRBD1
TGTGCCAGCAGCCAAGATACGACAGGGGAATACGAGCAGTACTTC
CASSQDTTGEYEQYF
>TRBV15|NA|TRBJ2-4|TRBD1
TGTGCCACCAGCAGACCTATACTGACGGGACAGGCGGACATTCAGTACTTC
CATSRPILTGQADIQYF
>TRBV5-1|NA|TRBJ1-1|NA
TGCGCCAGCAGCTTGGATGGGAGGGTGAACACTGAAGCTTTCTTT
CASSLDGRVNTEAFF
>TRBV28|NA|TRBJ1-1|TRBD1
TGTGCCAGCAGCCCAGGGGGAACAGGCTGGAACACTGAAGCTTTCTTT
CASSPGGTGWNTEAFF
>TRBV6-5|once|TRBJ2-4|NA
TGTGCCGTACATGCAGGGGTGGGAGACATTCAGTACTTC
CAVHAGVGDIQYF
>TRBV5-1|NA|TRBJ2-5|TRBD1
TGCGCCAGCAGCTTGGGAGGGACAGAACAAGAGACCCAGTACTTC
CASSLGGTEQETQYF
>TRBV5-1|NA|TRBJ2-1|NA
TGCGCCAGCAGCCTGACAGGTTACAATGAGCAGTTCTTC
CASSLTGYNEQFF
>TRBV7-2|NA|TRBJ1-3|NA
TGTGCCAGCAGCTTAGTAGCGCATGGCGTCTCTGGAAACACCATATATTTT
CASSLVAHGVSGNTIYF